These T cell receptor beta chains were read from a single sample in a study of T cell repertoires in cytomegalovirus infection. For these receptors, no antigen is known. Each CDR3 protein gets one entry after TCRdb re-called the reads with MiXCR. The repertoire holds over 100,000 distinct CDR3 sequences, with around 29% as singletons. The input for sequencing was CD8+ T cells from cultured PBMCs, taken from culture after CMV antigen stimulation. Source of these receptors: a human donor in good health (CMV status not recorded). Some clones in this sample may be carry-over from other donors' samples. CDR3s include the opening cysteine and the closing phenylalanine or tryptophan. Fields, in order: clone size, V gene, J gene, D gene, CDR3 protein, CDR3 DNA. The D gene is left open where the match is weak. Rows give clone size only sometimes, using once, few, many, or a class for an expanded clone.

NA,TRBV6-1,TRBJ1-5,NA,CASSAAGSVGQPQHF,TGTGCCAGCAGCGCGGCGGGGAGTGTAGGTCAGCCCCAGCATTTT
few,TRBV4-1,TRBJ2-3,NA,CASSRSGTTDTQYF,TGCGCCAGCAGCCGGTCAGGGACTACAGATACGCAGTATTTT
NA,TRBV19,TRBJ1-5,NA,CASSSGVVQPQHF,TGTGCCAGTAGTAGCGGGGTCGTCCAGCCCCAGCATTTT
NA,TRBV14,TRBJ1-2,NA,CASSQAGNYGYTF,TGTGCCAGCAGCCAAGCTGGGAACTATGGCTACACCTTC
few,TRBV27,TRBJ2-1,TRBD2,CASSPFWLAGDNEQFF,TGTGCCAGCAGCCCCTTTTGGCTAGCGGGGGACAATGAGCAGTTCTTC
few,TRBV6-6,TRBJ2-3,TRBD2,CASSFSGGLSTDTQYF,TGTGCCAGCAGTTTTAGCGGGGGGTTGAGCACAGATACGCAGTATTTT
few,TRBV15,TRBJ2-3,TRBD2,CATSRDGTSGDTQYF,TGTGCCACCAGCAGAGATGGGACTAGCGGGGATACGCAGTATTTT
once,TRBV6-8,TRBJ2-5,TRBD1,CASSYLQGAGETQYF,TGTGCCAGCAGTTACTTGCAGGGGGCAGGGGAGACCCAGTACTTC
few,TRBV27,TRBJ2-5,NA,CASSLSRAGETQYF,TGTGCCAGCAGTTTATCAAGGGCGGGGGAGACCCAGTACTTC
few,TRBV2,TRBJ2-6,TRBD2,CASSEISWLAGVSGANVLTF,TGTGCCAGCAGTGAAATTAGTTGGCTAGCGGGAGTTTCTGGGGCCAACGTCCTGACTTTC
many,TRBV7-6,TRBJ2-3,NA,CASSGFGDTQYF,TGTGCCAGCAGTGGGTTCGGAGATACGCAGTATTTT
NA,TRBV11-2,TRBJ2-1,NA,CASSLEWAYPRNEQFF,TGTGCCAGCAGCTTAGAGTGGGCCTACCCCCGGAATGAGCAGTTCTTC
NA,TRBV20-1,TRBJ2-7,NA,CSAQPWPGDYTYEQYF,TGCAGTGCTCAACCCTGGCCAGGCGATTATACCTACGAGCAGTACTTC
many,TRBV6-4,TRBJ2-1,NA,CASSDPPNEQFF,TGTGCCAGCAGTGACCCTCCTAATGAGCAGTTCTTC
NA,TRBV7-6,TRBJ1-2,NA,CATYGYTF,TGTGCCACCTATGGCTACACCTTC
few,TRBV24-1,TRBJ2-1,NA,CATSGSSYNEQFF,TGTGCCACCAGCGGGAGCTCCTACAATGAGCAGTTCTTC
many,TRBV7-6,TRBJ2-2,NA,CASILTGTGELFF,TGTGCCAGCATCCTTACGGGGACCGGGGAGCTGTTTTTT
many,TRBV7-2,TRBJ2-3,NA,CASSFTPRADTQYF,TGTGCCAGCAGCTTCACGCCACGGGCGGATACGCAGTATTTT
few,TRBV5-4,TRBJ2-5,NA,CASSSQQETQYF,TGTGCCAGCAGCTCACAGCAAGAGACCCAGTACTTC
NA,TRBV2,TRBJ2-1,NA,CANEIPAKSGNEQFF,TGTGCCAACGAGATTCCGGCGAAGTCCGGCAATGAGCAGTTCTTC
few,TRBV5-1,TRBJ1-2,TRBD1,CASRQGGNYGYTF,TGCGCCAGCAGACAGGGGGGTAACTATGGCTACACCTTC
few,TRBV5-5,TRBJ2-7,NA,CASSLEPSRYEQYF,TGTGCCAGCAGCTTGGAGCCAAGCCGCTACGAGCAGTACTTC
NA,TRBV19,TRBJ2-7,NA,CASSDRLSYEQYF,TGTGCCAGTAGTGACAGGTTATCGTACGAGCAGTACTTC
few,TRBV7-2,TRBJ2-7,NA,CASSYAYEQYF,TGTGCCAGCAGCTATGCCTACGAGCAGTACTTC
NA,TRBV20-1,TRBJ2-3,NA,CSARGGHRDTQYF,TGCAGTGCTAGGGGGGGGCATAGAGATACGCAGTATTTT
few,TRBV7-2,TRBJ1-5,NA,CASSLAEEQPQHF,TGTGCCAGCAGCTTAGCGGAGGAACAGCCCCAGCATTTT
NA,TRBV2,TRBJ2-2,NA,CASSSRDGGELFF,TGTGCCAGCAGTTCCCGGGACGGCGGGGAGCTGTTTTTT
once,TRBV2,TRBJ2-7,NA,CASYQGRDDQYF,TGTGCCAGCTATCAGGGGCGGGACGATCAGTACTTC
many,TRBV7-8,TRBJ1-4,NA,CASSARTGAEGEKLFF,TGTGCCAGCAGCGCGAGGACGGGGGCGGAGGGTGAAAAACTGTTTTTT
few,TRBV4-1,TRBJ1-1,NA,CASSQDSRGGTEAFF,TGCGCCAGCAGCCAAGATTCCCGGGGAGGCACTGAAGCTTTCTTT
NA,TRBV2,TRBJ1-2,TRBD1,CASSDDRGLDGYTF,TGTGCCAGCAGTGATGACAGGGGGCTCGATGGCTACACCTTC
many,TRBV7-8,TRBJ2-2,NA,CASSLDPTGTGELFF,TGTGCCAGCAGCTTAGACCCCACTGGCACCGGGGAGCTGTTTTTT
NA,TRBV12-3/TRBV12-4,TRBJ2-7,TRBD1,CASSGTGVEQYF,TGTGCCAGCAGCGGGACAGGGGTCGAGCAGTACTTC
NA,TRBV7-2,TRBJ2-3,NA,CASSFYICSAPDWSNTQYF,NA
NA,TRBV2,TRBJ2-1,NA,CASSGSLLVGSYNEQFF,TGTGCCAGCAGTGGTTCCCTCTTGGTCGGCTCCTACAATGAGCAGTTCTTC
NA,TRBV20-1,TRBJ2-1,NA,CSARAVTGNEQFF,TGCAGTGCTAGAGCCGTGACTGGCAATGAGCAGTTCTTC
many,TRBV7-2,TRBJ2-7,TRBD1,CASSLTGDEQYF,TGTGCCAGCAGCTTAACAGGGGACGAGCAGTACTTC
NA,TRBV27,TRBJ1-4,NA,CASSLSRAGEKLFF,TGTGCCAGCAGTTTATCCAGGGCTGGCGAAAAACTGTTTTTT
NA,TRBV9,TRBJ2-3,TRBD2,CASSGYSGGPYF,TGTGCCAGCAGCGGCTATAGCGGGGGACCGTATTTT
many,TRBV12-3/TRBV12-4,TRBJ2-7,NA,CASSYGRGYEQYF,TGTGCCAGCAGTTACGGACGGGGTTACGAGCAGTACTTC
few,TRBV13,TRBJ1-2,NA,CASSLNALSGYTF,TGTGCCAGCAGCTTGAATGCCTTGAGTGGCTACACCTTC
NA,TRBV29-1,TRBJ1-1,NA,CSGGGSTEAFF,TGCAGCGGGGGGGGGAGCACTGAAGCTTTCTTT
NA,TRBV12-5,TRBJ1-1,NA,CASGLSAASGEAFF,TGTGCTAGTGGTTTGAGCGCAGCCTCGGGTGAAGCTTTCTTT
few,TRBV19,TRBJ1-1,NA,CASSIYGMNTEAFF,TGTGCCAGTAGTATTTACGGTATGAACACTGAAGCTTTCTTT
few,TRBV12-3/TRBV12-4,TRBJ2-2,TRBD2,CASSWTGGTGELFF,TGTGCCAGCAGTTGGACGGGGGGGACCGGGGAGCTGTTTTTT
few,TRBV4-1,TRBJ1-1,NA,CASSQVGVLGQEAFF,TGCGCCAGCAGCCAAGTAGGGGTTTTAGGACAGGAAGCTTTCTTT
NA,TRBV6-1,TRBJ2-7,NA,CASSGALRGEQYF,TGTGCCAGCAGTGGGGCTCTTCGGGGCGAGCAGTACTTC
many,TRBV6-5,TRBJ1-1,NA,CASSWANTEAFF,TGTGCCAGCAGTTGGGCGAACACTGAAGCTTTCTTT
few,TRBV11-2,TRBJ1-3,NA,CASSLGWVSGNTIYF,TGTGCCAGCAGCTTAGGTTGGGTCTCTGGAAACACCATATATTTT
NA,TRBV5-8,TRBJ2-1,NA,CASSLAGGIGNEQFF,TGTGCCAGCAGCTTGGCCGGGGGCATTGGGAATGAGCAGTTCTTC
NA,TRBV29-1,TRBJ2-7,NA,CSVSTGRSYEQYF,TGCAGCGTATCAACAGGCCGCTCCTACGAGCAGTACTTC
few,TRBV10-2,TRBJ2-3,TRBD2,CASGRELAGGSVGTQYF,TGCGCCAGCGGGCGGGAGTTAGCGGGGGGGTCAGTCGGTACGCAGTATTTT
NA,TRBV7-4,TRBJ2-7,TRBD2,CASSSRGGKYEQYF,TGTGCCAGCAGCTCGCGGGGGGGCAAGTACGAGCAGTACTTC
few,TRBV11-2,TRBJ2-5,TRBD2,CASSLGGQGIYF,TGTGCCAGCAGCTTGGGAGGGCAGGGAATCTACTTC
NA,TRBV7-9,TRBJ1-5,NA,CASSFSGLDQPQHF,TGTGCCAGCAGCTTCTCAGGTCTCGATCAGCCCCAGCATTTT
NA,TRBV28,TRBJ1-5,NA,CASSLSRGRQPQHF,TGTGCCAGCAGTTTATCGAGGGGCCGGCAGCCCCAGCATTTT
NA,TRBV7-9,TRBJ2-3,NA,CASSPPGASPHTQYF,TGTGCCAGCAGCCCACCAGGGGCTAGCCCCCATACGCAGTATTTT
few,TRBV7-2,TRBJ2-5,NA,CASSLGFSAETQYF,TGTGCCAGCAGCTTAGGGTTTAGCGCGGAGACCCAGTACTTC